This T cell receptor beta chain was obtained from a study of blood T cell repertoires in COVID-19. The V end lost 5 bases, the J end lost 3 bases, and 17 bases lay between the germline ends. Per the germline V gene, CDR1 is SEHNR and CDR2 is FQNEAQ (reference sequence). The CDR3 covers 16 residues. Sequencing used immunoSEQ multiplex PCR; TCRdb keeps in-frame clones, though not all of them. The sample lists 200,000 to 250,000 clones, roughly nine tenths occurring once. Cohort 3 donors were reported recovered after two negative PCRs, clearance, or symptom resolution. Sample: PBMCs or T cells enriched from blood (not recorded which). The chain employs TRBV7-9 and TRBJ2-1; D unclear. This clonotype was obtained from a man in his thirties or forties who had recovered from COVID-19. The CDR3 sequence is CASSPPLRVNYNEQFF. CDR3 DNA: TGTGCCAGCAGCCCTCCTTTGAGAGTAAACTACAATGAGCAGTTCTTC. The whole variable domain, filled in from reference TRBV7-9 and TRBJ2-1, reads DTGVSQNPRHKITKRGQNVTFRCDPISEHNRLYWYRQTLGQGPEFLTYFQNEAQLEKSRLLSDRFSAERPKGSFSTLEIQRTEQGDSAMYLCASSPPLRVNYNEQFFGPGTRLTVL.